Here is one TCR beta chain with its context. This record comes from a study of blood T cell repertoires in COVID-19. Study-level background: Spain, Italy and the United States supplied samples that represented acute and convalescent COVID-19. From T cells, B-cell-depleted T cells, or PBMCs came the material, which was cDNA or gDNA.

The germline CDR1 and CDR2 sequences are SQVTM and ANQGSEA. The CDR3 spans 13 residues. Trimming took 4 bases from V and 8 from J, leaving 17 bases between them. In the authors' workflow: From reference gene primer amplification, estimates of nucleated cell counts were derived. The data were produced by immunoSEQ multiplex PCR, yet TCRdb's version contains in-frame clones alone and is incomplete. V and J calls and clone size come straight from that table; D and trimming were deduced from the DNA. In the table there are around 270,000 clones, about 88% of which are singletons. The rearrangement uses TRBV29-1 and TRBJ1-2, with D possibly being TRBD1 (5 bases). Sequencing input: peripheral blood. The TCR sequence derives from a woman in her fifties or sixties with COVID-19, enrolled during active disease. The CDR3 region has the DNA TGCAGCGTTGCTAGGACAACCGATGCGGGCTACACCTTC. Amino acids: CSVARTTDAGYTF.